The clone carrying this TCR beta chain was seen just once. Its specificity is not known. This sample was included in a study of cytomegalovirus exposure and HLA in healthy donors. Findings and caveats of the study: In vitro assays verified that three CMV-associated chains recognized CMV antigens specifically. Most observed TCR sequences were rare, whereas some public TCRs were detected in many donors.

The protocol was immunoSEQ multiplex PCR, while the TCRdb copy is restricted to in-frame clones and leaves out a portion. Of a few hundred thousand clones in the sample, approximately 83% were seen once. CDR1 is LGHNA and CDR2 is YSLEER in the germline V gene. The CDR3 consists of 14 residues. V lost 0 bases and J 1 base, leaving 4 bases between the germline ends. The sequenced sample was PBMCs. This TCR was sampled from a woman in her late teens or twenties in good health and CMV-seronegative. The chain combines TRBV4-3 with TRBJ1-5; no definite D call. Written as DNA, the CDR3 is TGCGCCAGCAGCCAAGACGGGAGCAATCAGCCCCAGCATTTT. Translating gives CASSQDGSNQPQHF.